The next 19 T cell receptor beta chains were all read from a single sample in a study of cytomegalovirus exposure and HLA in healthy donors. Vbeta (60) and Jbeta (13) primers were used in the PCR. The assay was immunoSEQ multiplex PCR, and TCRdb's table has in-frame clones only and misses some. The sample has around 93,000 clones, nearly 80% seen once; the top ten hold under 4%. Sample: PBMCs. These receptors were taken from a woman between 40 and 50 years old in good health and CMV-seronegative.

The chain couples TRBV7-9 to TRBJ2-5, with 12 bases aligning to TRBD2. The junction had 9 bases not matched to a gene; V was cut back by 5 bases and J by 5 bases. Germline CDR1 is SEHNR and CDR2 is FQNEAQ (reference sequence). The CDR3 runs 16 residues. The CDR3 protein is CASSLKTSGRFETQYF. In DNA form, the CDR3 reads TGTGCCAGCAGCCTAAAGACTAGCGGGAGATTCGAGACCCAGTACTTC.

The chain has TRBV2 and TRBJ2-5; possible D gene TRBD1, 6 bases. The V gene lost 5 bases and the J gene lost 5 bases, with 15 bases spanning the gap. In germline, CDR1 is SNHLY, CDR2 FYNNEI. CDR3 length: 14 amino acids. CDR3 residues: CASSLQGTLETQYF. The CDR3 DNA is TGTGCCAGCAGTTTACAGGGTACGCTGGAGACCCAGTACTTC.

The chain uses TRBV5-3 and TRBJ2-2; D not resolved. TRBV5-3 is marked as an open reading frame, function uncertain. V lost 0 bases and J 2 bases, leaving 17 bases between the germline ends. The CDR3 covers 18 residues. The CDR3 DNA reads TGTGCCAGAAGCTTGGTTGTGGTTTGGCCCACAAACACCGGGGAGCTGTTTTTT. It specifies CARSLVVVWPTNTGELFF.

J is TRBJ2-1 and V is TRBV7-2; 10 positions agree with TRBD2. Trimming cost V 1 base and J 7 bases; bases outside gene matches: 10. Germline CDR1 SGHTA, CDR2 FQGNSA. The CDR3 is 17 residues long. The CDR3 nucleotides are TGTGCCAGCAGCTTAGTGGGGCGACGACTAGCGGGTAATGAGCAGTTCTTC. Amino acid sequence: CASSLVGRRLAGNEQFF.

The chain employs TRBV6-1 and TRBJ2-3, with D unclear. The CDR3 contains 12 residues. V lost 4 bases and J lost 2, with 4 bases in between. Germline V lookup: CDR1 MNHNS, CDR2 SASEGT. CDR3 bases: TGTGCCAGCAGTGCCCTCACAGATACGCAGTATTTT. Translating it yields CASSALTDTQYF.

Only a few counts were recorded for this clone. The genes are TRBV29-1 and TRBJ2-7, with TRBD2 identical over 8 bases. J gave up 5 bases and V 4 bases, and 10 bases lay outside the gene matches. Germline assignment: CDR1 SQVTM and CDR2 ANQGSEA. The CDR3 runs 14 residues. CDR3: CSVVGAGVINEQYF. DNA for the CDR3: TGCAGCGTTGTTGGAGCGGGAGTTATCAACGAGCAGTACTTC.

This clone turned up a few times. J is TRBJ1-1 and V is TRBV6-5, with TRBD1 matching over 9 bases. CDR1 is MNHEY and CDR2 is SVGAGI in the germline V gene. The CDR3 extends over 15 amino acids. Trimming at V came to 5 bases and at J to 1 base, leaving 5 bases not matched to a gene. This chain's CDR3 is CASSPTGGKNTEAFF. In DNA form, the CDR3 reads TGTGCCAGCAGTCCGACAGGGGGTAAGAACACTGAAGCTTTCTTT.

The chain employs TRBV5-6 and TRBJ1-5, with TRBD1 matching 7 bases. The CDR3 contains 15 residues. With 4 bases clipped from V and 0 bases from J, the junction kept 4 bases outside the gene matches. Germline CDR1 is SGHDT and CDR2 is YYEEEE. The CDR3 protein is CASSPWTGSNQPQHF. The DNA of the CDR3 is TGTGCCAGCAGCCCGTGGACAGGTAGCAATCAGCCCCAGCATTTT.

The V and J genes are TRBV5-6 and TRBJ2-5; D gene uncertain. The tail of the sequence fits TRBJ2-7 better, so the J call may be wrong. The germline CDR1 and CDR2 sequences are SGHDT and YYEEEE. The CDR3 spans 13 residues. The CDR3 is CASSFEVLYEQYF. The CDR3 nucleotides are TGTGCCAGCAGCTTCGAGGTCCTCTACGAGCAGTACTTC.

This clone was seen once. The rearrangement joins TRBV9 to TRBJ2-4, with 8 bases that match TRBD1. Trimming removed 5 bases from V and 0 bases from J; junction bases left unmatched: 16. Germline loops: CDR1 SGDLS, CDR2 YYNGEE. The CDR3 contains 19 residues. CDR3 bases: TGTGCCAGCAGTGGAGGGGTGGGGACAGGCATCATAGCCAAAAACATTCAGTACTTC. Amino acid sequence: CASSGGVGTGIIAKNIQYF.

V gene TRBV28 combines with J gene TRBJ1-6; 10 positions match TRBD1. In germline, CDR1 is MDHEN, CDR2 SYDVKM. This CDR3 region has 16 residues. V dropped 6 bases and J dropped 8; count of bases not matched to a gene: 10. CDR3 sequence reads: CASSEIRDRGYSPLHF. CDR3 coding DNA: TGTGCCAGCAGCGAGATTCGGGACAGGGGTTATTCACCCCTCCACTTT.

The V gene is TRBV5-1, the J gene TRBJ2-3; 12 bases map to TRBD2. Germline CDR1 reads SGHRS; CDR2 reads YFSETQ. The CDR3 sequence is 15 residues long. V lost 4 bases and J lost 6; bases outside the gene matches: 6. CDR3 in amino acids: CASSILAGGPDTQYF. The DNA of the CDR3 is TGCGCCAGCAGCATTCTAGCGGGAGGGCCCGATACGCAGTATTTT.

As for this clone: A read error may produce the germline difference seen at one junction end. The chain has TRBV14 and TRBJ2-5, with 8 bases lining up with TRBD2. CDR1 and CDR2 from the germline V gene are SGHDN and FVKESK. This CDR3 is built from 13 residues. CDR3 DNA sequence: TGTGCCAGCACCCTAATATCCGGGACTAGTGCGAACTTC. It codes for CASTLISGTSANF.

The rearrangement joins TRBV18 to TRBJ2-2; D uncertain. This CDR3 contains 13 residues. Germline CDR1 is KGHSH and CDR2 is LQKENI. V lost 5 bases to trimming and J lost 5 bases, with 9 bases between them. CDR3 in amino acids: CASSGLTTGELFF. CDR3 in DNA: TGTGCCAGCTCAGGGTTGACTACCGGGGAGCTGTTTTTT.

The V call is TRBV4-1, the J call TRBJ2-7; 7 nucleotides match TRBD2. The CDR3 is 15 amino acids. Germline V gene sequence: CDR1 MGHRA, CDR2 YSYEKL. The V and J ends lost 1 base and 6 bases, in that order; junction bases with no gene match: 9. Here the CDR3 reads CASSQAGGRLGEQYF. For the CDR3, the DNA is TGCGCCAGCAGCCAAGCGGGAGGACGTCTTGGCGAGCAGTACTTC.

The chain is built from TRBV6-6 and TRBJ2-1, with TRBD2 identical over 7 bases. The CDR3 has 14 amino acids. Germline V gives CDR1 MNHNY, CDR2 SVGAGI (reference sequence). Trimming removed 8 bases from V and 4 bases from J; junction bases left unmatched: 8. The CDR3: CASGGGRSYNEQFF. The CDR3 DNA is TGTGCCAGCGGGGGGGGACGTTCATACAATGAGCAGTTCTTC.

In its sample, this clone was seen once. The chain joins TRBV28 to TRBJ2-1; D might be TRBD1 (6 bases). Germline CDR1 MDHEN, CDR2 SYDVKM. The CDR3 is 14 residues long. V lost 4 bases, J lost 5 bases, and 12 bases lay in between. The CDR3 region has the DNA TGTGCCAGCAGTTACTCTGGGGGCCACAATGAGCAGTTCTTC. Translated: CASSYSGGHNEQFF.

This clone came up once. The V call is TRBV7-9, the J call TRBJ1-5; weak D call: TRBD1 (6 bases). The CDR3 length is 14 residues. V was clipped by 2 bases and J by 3 bases, with 8 bases between them. CDR1 SEHNR and CDR2 FQNEAQ come from the germline V gene (reference sequence). CDR3 sequence: CASSLQGFNQPQHF. In DNA form, the CDR3 reads TGTGCCAGCAGCTTACAGGGGTTCAATCAGCCCCAGCATTTT.

This clone appeared a few times. This chain connects TRBV6-1 to TRBJ2-7; 9 bases are a match to TRBD1. Germline lookup yields CDR1 MNHNS and CDR2 SASEGT. The V gene end was trimmed by 10 bases and the J gene end by 5 bases; junction bases not matched to a gene: 9. The CDR3 contains 13 residues. Here the CDR3 DNA reads TGTGCCACAACCGGGACAGGGTTGCACGAGCAGTACTTC. As protein: CATTGTGLHEQYF.